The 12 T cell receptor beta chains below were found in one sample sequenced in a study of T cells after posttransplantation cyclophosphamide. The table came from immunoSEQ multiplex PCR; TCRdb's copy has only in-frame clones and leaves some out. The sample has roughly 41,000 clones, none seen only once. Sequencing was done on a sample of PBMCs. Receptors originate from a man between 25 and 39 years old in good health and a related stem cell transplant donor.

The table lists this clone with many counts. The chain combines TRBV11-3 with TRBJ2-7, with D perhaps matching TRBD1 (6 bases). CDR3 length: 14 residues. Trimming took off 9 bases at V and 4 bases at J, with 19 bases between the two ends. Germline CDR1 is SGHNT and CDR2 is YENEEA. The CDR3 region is CARPYREEVYEQYF. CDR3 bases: TGTGCCAGGCCCTACAGGGAAGAGGTATACGAGCAGTACTTC.

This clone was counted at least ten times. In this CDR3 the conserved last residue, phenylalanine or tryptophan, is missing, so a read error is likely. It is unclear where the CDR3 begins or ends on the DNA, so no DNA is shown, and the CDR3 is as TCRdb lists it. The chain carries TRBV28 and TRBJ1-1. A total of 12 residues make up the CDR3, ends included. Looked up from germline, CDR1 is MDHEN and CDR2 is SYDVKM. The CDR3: CASNSGPGLTHI.

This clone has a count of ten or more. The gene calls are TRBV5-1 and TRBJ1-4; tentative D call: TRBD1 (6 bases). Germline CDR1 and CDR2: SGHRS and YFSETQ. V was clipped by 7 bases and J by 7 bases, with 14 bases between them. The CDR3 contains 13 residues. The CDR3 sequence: CASAPDRLEKLFF. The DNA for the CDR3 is TGCGCCAGCGCCCCGGACAGACTTGAAAAACTGTTTTTT.

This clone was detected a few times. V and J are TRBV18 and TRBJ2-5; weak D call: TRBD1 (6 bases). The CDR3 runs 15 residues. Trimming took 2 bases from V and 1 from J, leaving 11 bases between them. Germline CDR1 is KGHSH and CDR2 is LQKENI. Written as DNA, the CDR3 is TGTGCCAGCTCACCATCCGGACAGCTCCAAGAGACCCAGTACTTC. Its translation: CASSPSGQLQETQYF. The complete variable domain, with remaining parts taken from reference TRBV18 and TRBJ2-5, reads NAGVMQNPRHLVRRRGQEARLRCSPMKGHSHVYWYRQLPEEGLKFMVYLQKENIIDESGMPKERFSAEFPKEGPSILRIQQVVRGDSAAYFCASSPSGQLQETQYFGPGTRLLVL.

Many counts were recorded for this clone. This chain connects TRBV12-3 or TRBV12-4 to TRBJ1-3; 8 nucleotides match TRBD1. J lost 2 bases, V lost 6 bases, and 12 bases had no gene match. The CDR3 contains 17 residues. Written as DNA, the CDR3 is TGTGCCAGCAGGAGGACAGGGCGGAACGCGGCTGGAAACACCATATATTTT. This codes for CASRRTGRNAAGNTIYF.

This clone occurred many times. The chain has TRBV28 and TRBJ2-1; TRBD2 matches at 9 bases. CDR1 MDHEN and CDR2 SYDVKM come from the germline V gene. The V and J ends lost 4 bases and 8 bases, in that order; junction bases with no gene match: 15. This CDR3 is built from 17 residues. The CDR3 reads CASSSILAGTRGDEQFF. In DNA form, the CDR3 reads TGTGCCAGCAGTTCCATCCTAGCGGGGACTAGAGGAGATGAGCAGTTCTTC.

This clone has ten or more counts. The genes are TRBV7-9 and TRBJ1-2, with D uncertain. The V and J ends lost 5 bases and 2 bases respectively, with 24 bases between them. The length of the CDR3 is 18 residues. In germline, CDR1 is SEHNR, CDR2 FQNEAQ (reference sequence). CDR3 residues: CASSPSLGRQTTNYGYTF. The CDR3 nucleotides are TGTGCCAGCAGCCCAAGCTTAGGGCGTCAGACTACCAACTATGGCTACACCTTC.

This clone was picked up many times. CDR3 protein: CASSTGLAGINEQFF. The CDR3 DNA sequence: TGTGCCAGCAGCACCGGACTAGCGGGGATCAATGAGCAGTTCTTC. The chain joins TRBV7-3 to TRBJ2-1; 12 positions match TRBD2. There are 15 residues in the CDR3. Germline V gene lookup returns CDR1 SGHTA and CDR2 FQGTGA. Trimming at V came to 5 bases and at J to 6 bases, leaving 5 bases not matched to a gene.

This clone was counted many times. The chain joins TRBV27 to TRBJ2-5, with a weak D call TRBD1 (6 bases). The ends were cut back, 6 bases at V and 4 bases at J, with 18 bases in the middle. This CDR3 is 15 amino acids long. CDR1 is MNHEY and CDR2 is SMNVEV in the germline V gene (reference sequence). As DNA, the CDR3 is TGTGCCAGCAGCCCCCTGATGACAGGTGGAGAGACCCAGTACTTC. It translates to CASSPLMTGGETQYF.

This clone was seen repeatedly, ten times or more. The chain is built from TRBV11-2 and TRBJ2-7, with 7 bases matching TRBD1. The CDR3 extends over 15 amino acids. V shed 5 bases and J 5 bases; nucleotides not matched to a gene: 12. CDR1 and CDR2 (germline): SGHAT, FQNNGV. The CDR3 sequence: CASSPRSTGNNEQYF. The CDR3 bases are TGTGCCAGCAGCCCCCGATCGACAGGGAATAACGAGCAGTACTTC.

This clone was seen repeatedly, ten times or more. CDR3 in DNA: TGTGCCATCAGTGATTCAGGGCAGCCCCAGCATTTT. Translating gives CAISDSGQPQHF. The rearrangement uses TRBV10-3 and TRBJ1-5, with a possible D match to TRBD1 (5 bases). The CDR3 has 12 amino acids. V lost 3 bases to trimming and J lost 7 bases, with 7 bases between them. Germline assignment: CDR1 ENHRY and CDR2 SYGVKD.

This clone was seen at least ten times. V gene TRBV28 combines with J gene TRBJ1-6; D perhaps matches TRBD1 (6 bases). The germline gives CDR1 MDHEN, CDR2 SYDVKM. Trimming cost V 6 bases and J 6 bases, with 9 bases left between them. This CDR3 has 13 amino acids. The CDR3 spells CASRTGFNSPLHF. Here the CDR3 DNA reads TGTGCCAGCAGAACAGGGTTTAATTCACCCCTCCACTTT.